This TCR beta chain was sequenced for a study of identical twins. CDR3 length: 16 residues. Trimming cost V 4 bases and J 7 bases; bases outside gene matches: 9. MiXCR, applied by TCRdb to the 5' RACE reads, yields one record per CDR3 protein. The top ten clones hold roughly 3% of a sample with some 590,000 distinct CDR3 sequences, roughly 9.9% of them seen once. This clonotype was observed a handful of times. The sample was also reused in another study, on yellow fever vaccine responses in identical twins.

This chain connects TRBV12-3 or TRBV12-4 to TRBJ2-1, with TRBD1 identical over 11 bases. The sequenced material came from PBMCs. This receptor was identified in a woman between 18 and 29 years old in good health. The CDR3 DNA reads as TGTGCCAGCAGTTCGATAACCGGGACAGGGGGAAATGAGCAGTTCTTC. Translating it yields CASSSITGTGGNEQFF.